What follows are 26 T cell receptor beta chains derived from one specimen sequenced in a study of blood T cells in healthy people across ages. Primed by a sample-barcoded 5' primer and a J-beta primer mix, a second PCR proceeded for roughly 7 to 12 cycles. TCRdb re-derived calls from the 5' RACE reads in MiXCR, one entry per CDR3 protein. The sample yields roughly 640,000 distinct CDR3 sequences, about 30% seen once. The sample comprised blood. These receptors originate from a woman of 80 years or more in good health.

A word on this clonotype: This likely comes from a read error, as the CDR3 has no conserved phenylalanine or tryptophan at its end. The V and J genes are TRBV20-1 and TRBJ2-3; 15 bases align to TRBD2. Germline-derived CDR1 and CDR2 are DFQATT and SNEGSKA (reference sequence). The ends lost 6 bases at V and 7 bases at J; junction bases unmatched: 8. The CDR3 runs to 15 residues. The CDR3 DNA follows: TGCAGTGCCGCCGGACTAGCGGGGGGGGTACATACGCAGTATGTT. It specifies CSAAGLAGGVHTQYV.

In this sample, this clonotype turned up a few times. The chain couples TRBV6-1 to TRBJ2-4; the D gene is possibly TRBD1 (5 bases). Per the germline V gene, CDR1 is MNHNS and CDR2 is SASEGT. Between the trimmed V and J ends, which lost 4 bases and 13 bases, there was a span of 11 bases. The CDR3 sequence is 11 residues long. CDR3 nucleotides: TGTGCCAGCAGTGGCCAGGGTGGACAGTACTTC. It is translated as CASSGQGGQYF.

This chain links TRBV29-1 with TRBJ1-4, with a possible D match to TRBD1 (5 bases). Trimming removed 3 bases at V and 8 bases at J, with 13 bases between. Germline assignment: CDR1 SQVTM and CDR2 ANQGSEA. The CDR3 has 13 residues. The CDR3 region has the DNA TGCAGCGTTGACGGGGCTGAGGGCGAAAAACTGTTTTTT. It specifies CSVDGAEGEKLFF.

This clonotype turned up a few times. The junction and the germline gene differ at one end; a read error may be behind it. The chain links TRBV7-3 to TRBJ2-1, with 7 bases identical to TRBD2. Germline V gives CDR1 SGHTA, CDR2 FQGTGA. CDR3 length equals 13 residues. The CDR3 is CTSSLRLASEQFF. For the CDR3, the DNA is TGTACCAGCAGCCTGAGACTAGCTTCCGAGCAGTTCTTC.

This clonotype was seen at least ten times. The chain carries TRBV5-1 and TRBJ1-2; no clear D gene. Per the germline V gene, CDR1 is SGHRS and CDR2 is YFSETQ. This CDR3 comprises 12 residues. V was pared by 1 base and J by 8 bases, with 9 bases between. CDR3 residues: CASSLTGGGYTF. The CDR3 DNA reads TGCGCCAGCAGCTTGACGGGCGGAGGCTACACCTTC.

V is TRBV20-1 and J is TRBJ1-1; maybe TRBD1 (5 bases). Germline V gives CDR1 DFQATT, CDR2 SNEGSKA (reference sequence). This CDR3 contains 12 residues. V was pared by 1 base and J by 7 bases, with 10 bases between. The CDR3 region is CSARAWDREAFF. The CDR3 bases are TGCAGTGCTAGAGCCTGGGACCGTGAAGCTTTCTTT.

This clonotype has ten or more counts. The chain couples TRBV6-1 to TRBJ2-5, with D perhaps matching TRBD1 (5 bases). V was cut by 2 bases and J by 6 bases, with 13 bases left in between. Germline CDR1 reads MNHNS; CDR2 reads SASEGT. The CDR3 runs to 14 residues. CDR3 sequence (DNA): TGTGCCAGCAGTGAAAGGATAGGGGTTAAGACCCAGTACTTC. Translation gives CASSERIGVKTQYF.

This clonotype was detected only once. The genes are TRBV4-2 and TRBJ2-5, with 10 bases identical to TRBD2. V trimming: 0 bases; J trimming: 5 bases; junction bases outside the gene matches: 9. The germline V gene encodes CDR1 LGHNA and CDR2 YNFKEQ. This CDR3 is 17 amino acids long. The CDR3 sequence: CASSQDPPAGGQETQYF. In DNA form, the CDR3 reads TGTGCCAGCAGCCAAGATCCCCCAGCGGGAGGGCAGGAGACCCAGTACTTC.

This clonotype was detected only a few times. A much more abundant neighbour one base away suggests this may be a read error. The chain is built from TRBV27 and TRBJ2-5; tentatively, D is TRBD1 (7 bases). Germline V gives CDR1 MNHEY, CDR2 SMNVEV (reference sequence). V lost 5 bases to trimming and J lost 11 bases, with 21 bases between them. The CDR3 has 14 residues. DNA for the CDR3: TGTGCCAGCAGTGCCCAGGGGGGCCCCAATGAGCAGTACTTC. This gives the protein CASSAQGGPNEQYF.

This clonotype was seen at least ten times. V gene TRBV9 combines with J gene TRBJ2-3; possibly TRBD1 or TRBD2 for D (5 bases each). The ends were cut back, 0 bases at V and 4 bases at J, with 15 bases in the middle. The CDR3 runs to 16 residues. Germline V lookup: CDR1 SGDLS, CDR2 YYNGEE. The CDR3 sequence: CASSVEGRAVSDTQYF. DNA for the CDR3: TGTGCCAGCAGCGTAGAGGGACGAGCGGTCTCAGATACGCAGTATTTT. Full variable domain (outside the CDR3, taken from reference TRBV9 and TRBJ2-3): DSGVTQTPKHLITATGQRVTLRCSPRSGDLSVYWYQQSLDQGLQFLIQYYNGEERAKGNILERFSAQQFPDLHSELNLSSLELGDSALYFCASSVEGRAVSDTQYFGPGTRLTVL.

In this sample, this clonotype turned up a few times. This sequence joins TRBV27 and TRBJ1-3; unclear D gene. The CDR3 loop spans 16 amino acids. Per the germline V gene, CDR1 is MNHEY and CDR2 is SMNVEV (reference sequence). V was pared by 0 bases and J by 0 bases, with 9 bases between. This CDR3 reads CASSLSRESSGNTIYF. The CDR3 bases are TGTGCCAGCAGTTTATCGAGAGAGAGCTCTGGAAACACCATATATTTT.

This clonotype was seen at least ten times. This chain uses TRBV10-3 with TRBJ1-2; D is unclear. This CDR3 region has 14 residues. CDR1 is ENHRY and CDR2 is SYGVKD in the germline V gene. Trimming pared 0 bases from V and 7 bases from J, leaving 12 bases between. CDR3 in amino acids: CAISESDLRLGYTF. CDR3 bases: TGTGCCATCAGTGAGTCGGACCTACGGCTTGGCTACACCTTC.

This clonotype was seen more than once but under ten times. The chain links TRBV4-2 to TRBJ2-2, with 10 bases lining up with TRBD2. Trimming at V came to 6 bases and at J to 0 bases, leaving 7 bases not matched to a gene. The CDR3 runs to 17 residues. CDR1 and CDR2 from the germline V gene are LGHNA and YNFKEQ. In DNA form, the CDR3 reads TGTGCCAGCAGGCGGCAGCGGGGGGGCGCGAACACCGGGGAGCTGTTTTTT. This translates into CASRRQRGGANTGELFF.

The chain combines TRBV2 with TRBJ1-5, with a weak D call TRBD1 (6 bases). The CDR3 extends over 15 amino acids. Deletions cut 6 bases from V and 6 bases from J, with 18 bases between. The V gene's germline CDR1 is SNHLY and CDR2 FYNNEI. CDR3 in amino acids: CASSAGQPWGQPQHF. CDR3 nucleotide sequence: TGTGCCAGCAGCGCTGGACAGCCGTGGGGTCAGCCCCAGCATTTT. Together with reference TRBV2 and TRBJ1-5, the CDR3 gives the full variable domain: EPEVTQTPSHQVTQMGQEVILRCVPISNHLYFYWYRQILGQKVEFLVSFYNNEISEKSEIFDDQFSVERPDGSNFTLKIRSTKLEDSAMYFCASSAGQPWGQPQHFGDGTRLSIL.

V gene TRBV12-3 or TRBV12-4 combines with J gene TRBJ1-4, with 9 nucleotides matching TRBD1. This CDR3 is built from 15 residues. J gave up 7 bases and V 6 bases, and 9 bases lay outside the gene matches. CDR3 in DNA: TGTGCCAGCAGCCCTACAGGGGGCTTTAGTGAAAAACTGTTTTTT. It yields the protein CASSPTGGFSEKLFF.

At least ten counts were recorded for this clonotype. The genes are TRBV7-2 and TRBJ1-5, with D unclear. Trimming cost V 1 base and J 3 bases, with 13 bases left between them. Germline V gene sequence: CDR1 SGHTA, CDR2 FQGNSA. This CDR3 has 16 residues. In DNA form, the CDR3 reads TGTGCCAGCAGCTTAGGTGGCGTCGGTAACAATCAGCCCCAGCATTTT. Its protein product is CASSLGGVGNNQPQHF.

The chain has TRBV29-1 and TRBJ2-5, with D unresolved. CDR3 length equals 12 residues. The germline V gene encodes CDR1 SQVTM and CDR2 ANQGSEA. The V end lost 5 bases, the J end lost 5 bases, and 12 bases lay between the germline ends. The CDR3 loop reads CSVLETQETQYF. The CDR3, as DNA: TGCAGCGTTCTGGAGACACAGGAGACCCAGTACTTC.

The chain combines TRBV5-1 with TRBJ2-1; 12 bases agree with TRBD2. The CDR3 totals 17 residues. The J segment lost 5 bases and the V segment lost 1 base, leaving 7 bases of the junction unmatched. Germline loops: CDR1 SGHRS, CDR2 YFSETQ. CDR3 coding DNA: TGCGCCAGCAGCTTGAACCCGACTAGCGGGAGTCACAATGAGCAGTTCTTC. This codes for CASSLNPTSGSHNEQFF.

Many counts were recorded for this clonotype. One base away lies a much larger clone, so this may be a sequencing read error. V gene TRBV4-3 combines with J gene TRBJ2-7; 8 positions match TRBD2. Trimming took 6 bases from V and 4 from J; bases not matched to a gene: 8. From germline, CDR1 is LGHNA and CDR2 YSLEER. The CDR3 sequence is 14 residues long. The CDR3 protein is CASRPAGDQYEQYF. CDR3 sequence (DNA): TGCGCCAGCAGGCCAGCGGGGGACCAATACGAGCAGTACTTC.

This clonotype showed up just a few times. One base away lies a much larger clone, so this may be a sequencing read error. The chain uses TRBV5-1 and TRBJ2-1; D may correspond to TRBD1 or TRBD2 (5 bases each). Germline CDR1 reads SGHRS; CDR2 reads YFSETQ. The CDR3 sequence is 14 residues long. V was clipped by 4 bases and J by 10 bases, with 18 bases between them. The CDR3 nucleotides are TGCGCCAGCAGCAGAGAGACAGCGGTAGGGGAGCAGTTCTTC. Protein: CASSRETAVGEQFF.

Notes on this clonotype: The junction differs from germline at one of its ends, possibly a read error. The V call is TRBV9, the J call TRBJ2-1; TRBD1 is a possible D gene (6 bases). Germline V gene data show CDR1 as SGDLS and CDR2 as YYNGEE. This CDR3 is built from 19 residues. CDR3 nucleotides: TGTGCCGGCAGCGCCACAACACCGGGACACCCGAGCTCCTACAATGAGCAGTTCTTC. It codes for CAGSATTPGHPSSYNEQFF.

The chain recombines TRBV4-2 with TRBJ2-7; possible D gene TRBD2, 6 bases. CDR1 LGHNA and CDR2 YNFKEQ come from the germline V gene. This CDR3 contains 17 residues. V lost 1 base and J lost 5, with 21 bases in between. The chain's CDR3 is CASSQVPFGGPQDEQYF. In DNA form, the CDR3 reads TGTGCCAGCAGCCAAGTACCCTTCGGGGGACCTCAGGACGAGCAGTACTTC.

V is TRBV19 and J is TRBJ1-3; no reliable D call. This CDR3 is 15 amino acids long. Looked up from germline, CDR1 is LNHDA and CDR2 is SQIVND (reference sequence). The V end was cut by 9 bases, the J end by 0 bases, with 15 bases between. CDR3 bases: TGTGCCAGCACCGAGAACACCTTCTCTGGAAACACCATATATTTT. It encodes CASTENTFSGNTIYF. The entire variable domain, with the rest obtained from reference TRBV19 and TRBJ1-3, is as follows: DGGITQSPKYLFRKEGQNVTLSCEQNLNHDAMYWYRQDPGQGLRLIYYSQIVNDFQKGDIAEGYSVSREKKESFPLTVTSAQKNPTAFYLCASTENTFSGNTIYFGEGSWLTVV.

The rearrangement links TRBV29-1 to TRBJ1-1; D call uncertain. V was pared by 4 bases and J by 2 bases, with 17 bases between. Germline V CDR1 and CDR2: SQVTM, ANQGSEA. CDR3 size: 15 residues. Here the CDR3 reads CSVGFLNRPNTEAFF. As DNA, the CDR3 is TGCAGCGTTGGCTTTTTGAACAGACCAAACACTGAAGCTTTCTTT.

The rearrangement uses TRBV6-5 and TRBJ2-5; 8 bases align to TRBD1. The J call may be faulty, since TRBJ2-7 better matches the DNA end. Germline V gene data show CDR1 as MNHEY and CDR2 as SVGAGI. The CDR3 runs 15 residues. The CDR3 loop reads CASRDTGGMSYEQYF. The CDR3 DNA follows: TGTGCCAGCAGGGACACAGGGGGAATGTCCTACGAGCAGTACTTC.

This clonotype was counted many times. The rearrangement links TRBV7-2 to TRBJ2-3, with 9 nucleotides matching TRBD2. The CDR3 runs 17 residues. Losses at the gene ends were 2 bases for V and 2 bases for J; bases not matched to a gene: 8. From germline, CDR1 is SGHTA and CDR2 FQGNSA. In DNA, the CDR3 is TGTGCCAGCAGCTTAAGGTCGGCGGGGGGGATCACAGATACGCAGTATTTT. Its translation: CASSLRSAGGITDTQYF.